The 12 T cell receptor beta chains reported below all come from one sample, sequenced in a study of blood T cell repertoires in COVID-19. Profiling relied on immunoSEQ multiplex PCR, and the TCRdb table lists in-frame clones only, not all of them. The data show around 94,000 clones, about 85% seen once. The sequenced sample was peripheral blood. All receptors come from a man aged 45-65 years with acute or convalescent COVID-19.

The chain is built from TRBV19 and TRBJ1-4; D is undetermined. In germline, CDR1 is LNHDA, CDR2 SQIVND (reference sequence). There are 13 residues in the CDR3. V lost 5 bases, J lost 7 bases, and 11 bases lay in between. CDR3 region: CASSVVVGEKLFF. CDR3 nucleotide sequence: TGTGCCAGTAGTGTGGTGGTCGGTGAAAAACTGTTTTTT.

In its sample, this clone was seen a few times. The J gene is TRBJ1-1, the V gene TRBV3-1 (or the pseudogene TRBV3-2); weak D call: TRBD1 (6 bases). V was cut by 3 bases and J by 5 bases, with 25 bases left in between. CDR3 size: 18 residues. CDR1 and CDR2 from the germline V gene are LGHDT and YNNKEL (reference sequence). The CDR3: CASSHISGTGFGRTEAFF. CDR3 nucleotides: TGTGCCAGCAGCCACATAAGTGGTACAGGGTTCGGAAGGACTGAAGCTTTCTTT.

The chain employs TRBV27 and TRBJ2-1; maybe TRBD2 (5 bases). V lost 6 bases and J 1 base, leaving 13 bases between the germline ends. The germline V gene encodes CDR1 MNHEY and CDR2 SMNVEV (reference sequence). This CDR3 spans 15 amino acids. The DNA of the CDR3 is TGTGCCAGCAGGGTCCTTTCGGGATCCTACAATGAGCAGTTCTTC. Amino acids: CASRVLSGSYNEQFF.

The V and J genes are TRBV9 and TRBJ1-3; D may be TRBD1 (6 bases). CDR3 length: 18 residues. The germline gives CDR1 SGDLS, CDR2 YYNGEE. V lost 0 bases and J 0 bases, leaving 16 bases between the germline ends. The CDR3: CASSVGVGDRSSGNTIYF. Here the CDR3 DNA reads TGTGCCAGCAGCGTAGGCGTGGGCGACAGGAGCTCTGGAAACACCATATATTTT.

V usage is TRBV28 and J usage is TRBJ2-5, with 8 bases that match TRBD1. Germline CDR1 is MDHEN and CDR2 is SYDVKM. CDR3 size: 16 residues. The trim removed 5 bases at V and 5 bases at J, leaving 13 bases unmatched. The DNA of the CDR3 is TGTGCCAGCAGTACCGACAGGGGTGCGCGACGGGAGACCCAGTACTTC. This gives the protein CASSTDRGARRETQYF.

This chain joins TRBV3-1 (or the pseudogene TRBV3-2) and TRBJ1-2, with 7 bases lining up with TRBD1. The CDR3 contains 13 residues. Germline values: CDR1 LGHDT, CDR2 YNNKEL (reference sequence). With V trimmed by 4 bases and J by 7 bases, 6 bases remained unmatched. The CDR3 loop is CASSREQGLGYTF. DNA for the CDR3: TGTGCCAGCAGCCGAGAACAGGGGCTTGGCTACACCTTC.

CDR3 sequence reads: CASSLGAGGSVNQPQHF. CDR3 DNA: TGTGCCAGCAGCTTGGGCGCGGGGGGGTCAGTTAATCAGCCCCAGCATTTT. The gene calls are TRBV5-6 and TRBJ1-5; tentative D call: TRBD1 (5 bases). The CDR3 has 17 amino acids. CDR1 and CDR2 from the germline V gene are SGHDT and YYEEEE. The V end was cut by 0 bases, the J end by 4 bases, with 17 bases between.

This chain links TRBV19 with TRBJ1-5, with D possibly TRBD1 on 5 matching bases. This CDR3 comprises 8 residues. V shed 11 bases and J shed 11 bases, with 7 bases lying between them. The germline CDR1 and CDR2 sequences are LNHDA and SQIVND (reference sequence). Here the CDR3 reads CAPGAQHF. CDR3 bases: TGTGCCCCGGGGGCCCAGCATTTT. The whole variable domain, filled in from reference TRBV19 and TRBJ1-5, reads DGGITQSPKYLFRKEGQNVTLSCEQNLNHDAMYWYRQDPGQGLRLIYYSQIVNDFQKGDIAEGYSVSREKKESFPLTVTSAQKNPTAFYLCAPGAQHFGDGTRLSIL.

This chain joins TRBV19 and TRBJ1-5; maybe TRBD1 (5 bases). V was trimmed by 6 bases and J by 2 bases, leaving 17 bases between them. Germline V lookup: CDR1 LNHDA, CDR2 SQIVND (reference sequence). CDR3 length equals 16 residues. The chain's CDR3 is CASSGSGQGGNQPQHF. The DNA of the CDR3 is TGTGCCAGTAGCGGGTCAGGGCAAGGGGGCAATCAGCCCCAGCATTTT. Based on the CDR3 plus reference TRBV19 and TRBJ1-5, the full variable domain is DGGITQSPKYLFRKEGQNVTLSCEQNLNHDAMYWYRQDPGQGLRLIYYSQIVNDFQKGDIAEGYSVSREKKESFPLTVTSAQKNPTAFYLCASSGSGQGGNQPQHFGDGTRLSIL.

The genes are TRBV6-5 and TRBJ1-5; 9 bases are shared with TRBD1. Per germline, CDR1 MNHEY and CDR2 SVGAGI. V gave up 6 bases and J gave up 2 bases; unmatched junction bases: 5. The length of the CDR3 is 15 residues. CDR3 sequence: CASSKDRGGNQPQHF. The CDR3, as DNA: TGTGCCAGCAGCAAGGACAGGGGTGGCAATCAGCCCCAGCATTTT.

The rearrangement links TRBV6-2 or TRBV6-3 to TRBJ2-5; D is possibly TRBD2 (6 bases). The germline CDR1 and CDR2 sequences are MNHEY and SVGEGT. V lost 5 bases and J lost 4, with 20 bases in between. There are 16 residues in the CDR3. The CDR3: CASSARTINGGETQYF. The CDR3 DNA reads TGTGCCAGCAGTGCTAGGACCATCAACGGGGGAGAGACCCAGTACTTC.

V usage is TRBV5-5 and J usage is TRBJ2-5; tentatively, D is TRBD1 (6 bases). The CDR3 totals 14 residues. Germline V gene lookup returns CDR1 SGHKS and CDR2 YYEKEE (reference sequence). The V and J ends lost 6 bases and 2 bases respectively, with 14 bases between them. The CDR3 here is CASILGQGQETQYF. The CDR3 coding sequence is TGTGCCAGCATCCTGGGGCAGGGGCAAGAGACCCAGTACTTC. Complete variable domain (other parts from reference TRBV5-5 and TRBJ2-5): DAGVTQSPTHLIKTRGQQVTLRCSPISGHKSVSWYQQVLGQGPQFIFQYYEKEERGRGNFPDRFSARQFPNYSSELNVNALLLGDSALYLCASILGQGQETQYFGPGTRLLVL.